This TCR beta chain was captured in a study of T-cell memory formation after mild COVID-19. Overall study findings and caveats: Whether second-wave clones peaking at day 37 were SARS-CoV-2 specific went unconfirmed. CM and EM subsets held most contracting CD4+ clones; EMRA held CD8+ ones. Day 15 to 85 contracting clones showed balanced CD4/CD8; day 15 to 37 expanders favored CD4+.

The TCR alpha and TCR beta cDNA libraries, bearing sample barcodes and UMIs, were generated by 5'RACE using constant-segment primers. One entry per CDR3 protein results from TCRdb running MiXCR on the 5' RACE reads. The sample contains 110,000 or so distinct CDR3 sequences, over 20% of which appear only once. Turning to this clonotype: What it binds is unknown.

The CDR3 contains 16 residues. The V end lost 1 base, the J end lost 0 bases, and 12 bases lay between the germline ends. Per germline, CDR1 MGHRA and CDR2 YSYEKL. The rearrangement joins TRBV4-1 to TRBJ2-5, with a weak D call TRBD2 (6 bases). This receptor was obtained from a man aged 18-30 years who had mild COVID-19 (a few samples of this study predate the infection). Cell type and time point are not known. The sequenced sample consisted of PBMCs or a T cell subset sorted from them (not recorded which). The CDR3 here is CASSQGWGENQETQYF. In nucleotides, the CDR3 is TGCGCCAGCAGCCAAGGGTGGGGGGAGAACCAAGAGACCCAGTACTTC.